This TCR beta chain was recovered during a study of vaccination and CD4 T cells after COVID-19. Study context: Nasal swab PCR detected SARS-CoV-2 in convalescent patients; fewer than 10 had mild disease, one severe. Study-level points and caveats: This study had few convalescent patients and no early post-infection samples.

The assay that was used to sequence DNA from cultured CD4+ T cells was the Oncomine TCR Beta short-read assay. Genomic DNA was drawn out of CD4+ T cells grown in culture. TCRdb fed the PCR reads into MiXCR, producing one record per CDR3 protein. The table records about 25,000 distinct CDR3 sequences, around half of them present only once. Documented treatment: 10-day PBMC culture with coronavirus spike peptide pools or control peptides (ViraFEST assay). On days 3 and 7, half the medium was swapped for fresh IL-2-containing medium. As for this clonotype: The antigen remains undetermined.

Material for sequencing was CD4+ T cells from blood, cultured in vitro. The sequence was obtained from a human donor who had recovered from COVID-19.

CDR3 sequence reads: CASSLTGGTSGGYEQYF. The CDR3 region has the DNA TGTGCCAGCAGCTTAACGGGCGGGACTAGCGGGGGGTACGAGCAGTACTTC. The chain couples TRBV11-2 to TRBJ2-7; 15 nucleotides agree with TRBD2. The germline V gene has CDR1 SGHAT and CDR2 FQNNGV. V gave up 2 bases and J gave up 4 bases; unmatched junction bases: 6. The CDR3 sequence is 17 residues long.